These 13 T cell receptor beta chains share one sample of origin, sequenced in a study of blood T cell repertoires in COVID-19. The method was immunoSEQ multiplex PCR; TCRdb's version includes in-frame clones alone and lacks a portion of them. The sample yields about 170,000 clones, approximately 86% seen once. Sequenced material: peripheral blood. These receptors were collected from a man aged 80 or over with COVID-19, enrolled during active disease.

V gene TRBV5-4 combines with J gene TRBJ2-5; TRBD2 agrees at 7 bases. The CDR3 length is 13 residues. Trimming cost V 0 bases and J 9 bases; bases outside gene matches: 5. Germline assignment: CDR1 SGHNT and CDR2 YYREEE (reference sequence). The CDR3 DNA reads TGTGCCAGCAGCTTGGAGACGGGGGGATCCCAGTACTTC. Protein sequence: CASSLETGGSQYF.

This sequence joins TRBV6-5 and TRBJ1-4; a weak D match, TRBD1 (5 bases). From germline, CDR1 is MNHEY and CDR2 SVGAGI. There are 15 residues in the CDR3. Trimming removed 5 bases at V and 8 bases at J, with 18 bases between. CDR3 bases: TGTGCCAGCAGTACCCCGTTATCATCAGGGGAAAAACTGTTTTTT. Translation gives CASSTPLSSGEKLFF.

The chain combines TRBV10-3 with TRBJ2-5; possible D gene TRBD1, 6 bases. CDR1 is ENHRY and CDR2 is SYGVKD in the germline V gene. CDR3 length equals 14 residues. V lost 6 bases to trimming and J lost 0 bases, with 11 bases between them. The CDR3: CAIRKQGNQETQYF. The CDR3, as DNA: TGTGCCATCAGAAAACAGGGTAACCAAGAGACCCAGTACTTC.

The CDR3 spells CASSSGQGWATEAFF. As DNA, the CDR3 is TGTGCCAGCAGTTCGGGACAGGGTTGGGCCACTGAAGCTTTCTTT. The chain is built from TRBV6-2 or TRBV6-3 and TRBJ1-1; 9 bases are shared with TRBD1. V lost 4 bases and J lost 4; bases outside the gene matches: 7. Germline V CDR1 and CDR2: MNHEY, SVGEGT. The CDR3 totals 15 residues.

The chain is built from TRBV2 and TRBJ1-5, with TRBD1 matching over 11 bases. Germline lookup yields CDR1 SNHLY and CDR2 FYNNEI. The CDR3 contains 13 residues. With 6 bases clipped from V and 6 bases from J, the junction kept 1 base outside the gene matches. The CDR3 DNA reads as TGTGCCAGCAGGGACAGGGGGCCTCAGCCCCAGCATTTT. Translating gives CASRDRGPQPQHF.

On this clone: The germline gene is not matched at one end of the junction; a read error may be the cause. This chain links TRBV7-9 with TRBJ2-5, with 10 bases that match TRBD1. The CDR3 extends over 15 amino acids. The V gene's germline CDR1 is SEHNR and CDR2 FQNEAQ (reference sequence). The CDR3: CASSLRTGGQESQYF. The DNA for the CDR3 is TGTGCCAGCAGCCTCCGGACAGGGGGACAAGAGAGCCAGTACTTC.

The rearrangement uses TRBV7-3 and TRBJ2-1; D might be TRBD1 (5 bases). Trimming took off 1 base at V and 4 bases at J, with 17 bases between the two ends. CDR1 is SGHTA, CDR2 FQGTGA, per germline. CDR3 size: 17 residues. CDR3 region: CASSLNPNLQGYNEQFF. The CDR3, as DNA: TGTGCCAGCAGCTTAAACCCGAACCTTCAGGGATACAATGAGCAGTTCTTC.

A single count supports this clone. The chain couples TRBV2 to TRBJ2-7, with a tentative D call TRBD2 (6 bases). The CDR3 totals 12 residues. Germline CDR1 SNHLY, CDR2 FYNNEI. V dropped 4 bases and J dropped 6 bases, with 10 bases sitting between them. The CDR3 coding sequence is TGTGCCAGCAGTGGACTAGAGGTCGAGCAGTACTTC. Its translation is CASSGLEVEQYF.

The chain couples TRBV19 to TRBJ1-2; D ambiguous. Germline V gene data show CDR1 as LNHDA and CDR2 as SQIVND (reference sequence). Trimming left V 6 bases short and J 6 bases short, with 20 bases between. The CDR3 contains 15 residues. The CDR3 nucleotides are TGTGCCAGTAGGAACGAACCCAATCAGGTGGATGGCTACACCTTC. Translating it yields CASRNEPNQVDGYTF.

This clone has a handful of counts. This rearrangement joins TRBV7-9 to TRBJ1-2; tentatively, D is TRBD1 (6 bases). The germline V gene has CDR1 SEHNR and CDR2 FQNEAQ (reference sequence). The CDR3 spans 13 residues. V lost 0 bases and J lost 7, with 9 bases in between. For the CDR3, the DNA is TGTGCCAGCAGCTTAGCACAGGGTGCTGGCTACACCTTC. Translation gives CASSLAQGAGYTF.

The gene calls are TRBV3-1 (or the pseudogene TRBV3-2) and TRBJ2-2; the match to TRBD1 covers 10 bases. Germline CDR1 reads LGHDT; CDR2 reads YNNKEL (reference sequence). There are 16 residues in the CDR3. The trim removed 2 bases at V and 4 bases at J, leaving 4 bases unmatched. The CDR3, as DNA: TGTGCCAGCAGCCAACCGGGACAGGGGAGCACCGGGGAGCTGTTTTTT. Translated, it gives CASSQPGQGSTGELFF.

This clone showed up just once. The chain is built from TRBV7-9 and TRBJ2-1, with 10 bases that match TRBD2. The CDR3 loop spans 15 amino acids. Looked up from germline, CDR1 is SEHNR and CDR2 is FQNEAQ (reference sequence). V dropped 3 bases and J dropped 10; count of bases not matched to a gene: 9. CDR3 loop: CASSFSAGGPGEQFF. CDR3 coding DNA: TGTGCCAGCAGCTTTTCAGCGGGGGGGCCAGGCGAGCAGTTCTTC.

The CDR3, as DNA: TGTGCCAGCAGCCTTGAGGCAGGGCCGCAGTACTTC. Translated: CASSLEAGPQYF. The gene calls are TRBV7-8 and TRBJ2-7; D perhaps matches TRBD1 (5 bases). CDR3 length: 12 amino acids. The germline V gene has CDR1 SGHVS and CDR2 FQNEAQ. Trimming removed 5 bases from V and 9 bases from J, with 14 bases in between.